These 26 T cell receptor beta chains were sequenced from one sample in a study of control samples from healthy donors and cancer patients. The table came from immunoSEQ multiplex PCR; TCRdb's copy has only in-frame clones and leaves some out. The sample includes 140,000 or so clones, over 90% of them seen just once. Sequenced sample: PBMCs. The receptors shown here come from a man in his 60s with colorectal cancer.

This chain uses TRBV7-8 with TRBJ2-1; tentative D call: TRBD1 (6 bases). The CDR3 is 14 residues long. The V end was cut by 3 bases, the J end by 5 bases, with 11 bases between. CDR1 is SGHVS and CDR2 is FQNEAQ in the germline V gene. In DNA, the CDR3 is TGTGCCAGCAGCTTTACAGGGTCAAACAATGAGCAGTTCTTC. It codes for CASSFTGSNNEQFF.

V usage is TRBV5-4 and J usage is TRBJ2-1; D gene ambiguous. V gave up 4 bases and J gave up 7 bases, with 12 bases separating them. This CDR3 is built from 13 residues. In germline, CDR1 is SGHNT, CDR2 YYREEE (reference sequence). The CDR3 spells CASSVGQENEQFF. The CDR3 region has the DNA TGTGCCAGCAGCGTCGGTCAGGAAAATGAGCAGTTCTTC.

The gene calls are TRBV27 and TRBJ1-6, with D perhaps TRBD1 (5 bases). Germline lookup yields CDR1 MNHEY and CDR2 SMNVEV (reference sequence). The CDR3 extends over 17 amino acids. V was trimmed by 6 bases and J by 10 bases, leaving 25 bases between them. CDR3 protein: CASRSPGALMWGSPLHF. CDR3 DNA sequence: TGTGCCAGCAGGTCGCCCGGGGCCCTAATGTGGGGATCACCCCTCCACTTT.

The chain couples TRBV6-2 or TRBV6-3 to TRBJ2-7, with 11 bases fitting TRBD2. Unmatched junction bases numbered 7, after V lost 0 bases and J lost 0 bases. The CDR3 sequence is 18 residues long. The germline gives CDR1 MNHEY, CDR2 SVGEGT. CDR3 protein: CASSYSASGGSISYEQYF. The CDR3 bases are TGTGCCAGCAGTTACTCGGCTAGCGGGGGGTCCATCTCCTACGAGCAGTACTTC.

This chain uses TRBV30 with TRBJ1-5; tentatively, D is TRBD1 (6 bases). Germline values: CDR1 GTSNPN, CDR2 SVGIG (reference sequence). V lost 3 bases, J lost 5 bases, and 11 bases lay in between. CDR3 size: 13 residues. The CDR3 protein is CAWRGGAHQPQHF. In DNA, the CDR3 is TGTGCCTGGAGAGGGGGAGCCCATCAGCCCCAGCATTTT.

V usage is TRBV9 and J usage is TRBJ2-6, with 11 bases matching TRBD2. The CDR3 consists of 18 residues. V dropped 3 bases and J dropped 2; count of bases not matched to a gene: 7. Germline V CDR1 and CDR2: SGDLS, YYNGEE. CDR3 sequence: CASSDSGGARAGANVLTF. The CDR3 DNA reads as TGTGCCAGCAGCGATAGCGGGGGGGCCAGGGCTGGGGCCAACGTCCTGACTTTC.

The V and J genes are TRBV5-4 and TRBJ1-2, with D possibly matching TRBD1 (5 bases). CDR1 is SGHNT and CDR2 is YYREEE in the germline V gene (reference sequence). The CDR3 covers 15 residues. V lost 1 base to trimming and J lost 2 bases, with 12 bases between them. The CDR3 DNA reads TGTGCCAGCAGCTTGTTCGGCAGGGAGAACTATGGCTACACCTTC. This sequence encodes CASSLFGRENYGYTF.

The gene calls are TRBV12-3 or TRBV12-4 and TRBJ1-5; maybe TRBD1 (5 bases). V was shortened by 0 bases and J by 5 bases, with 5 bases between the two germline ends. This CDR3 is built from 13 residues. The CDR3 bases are TGTGCCAGCAGTTTAGCGGGGGATCAGCCCCAGCATTTT. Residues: CASSLAGDQPQHF.

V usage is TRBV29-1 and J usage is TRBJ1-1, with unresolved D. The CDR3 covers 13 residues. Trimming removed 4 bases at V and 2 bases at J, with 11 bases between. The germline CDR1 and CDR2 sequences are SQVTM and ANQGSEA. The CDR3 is CSVVGRLNTEAFF. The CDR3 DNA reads TGCAGCGTTGTAGGGAGGCTTAACACTGAAGCTTTCTTT.

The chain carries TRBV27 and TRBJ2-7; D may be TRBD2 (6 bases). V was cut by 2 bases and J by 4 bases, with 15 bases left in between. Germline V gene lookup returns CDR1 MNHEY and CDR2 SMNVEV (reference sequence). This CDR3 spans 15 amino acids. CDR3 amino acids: CASSLGPGLQYEQYF. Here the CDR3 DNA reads TGTGCCAGCAGTTTAGGACCCGGACTACAGTACGAGCAGTACTTC.

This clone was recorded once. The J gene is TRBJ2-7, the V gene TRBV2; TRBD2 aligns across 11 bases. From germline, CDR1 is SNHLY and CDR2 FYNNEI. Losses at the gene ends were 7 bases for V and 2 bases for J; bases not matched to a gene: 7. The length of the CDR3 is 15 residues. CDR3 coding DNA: TGTGCCAGCACCCAGACTAGCGGGACTACCTACGAGCAGTACTTC. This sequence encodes CASTQTSGTTYEQYF. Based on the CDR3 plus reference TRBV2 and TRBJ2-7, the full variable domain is EPEVTQTPSHQVTQMGQEVILRCVPISNHLYFYWYRQILGQKVEFLVSFYNNEISEKSEIFDDQFSVERPDGSNFTLKIRSTKLEDSAMYFCASTQTSGTTYEQYFGPGTRLTVT.

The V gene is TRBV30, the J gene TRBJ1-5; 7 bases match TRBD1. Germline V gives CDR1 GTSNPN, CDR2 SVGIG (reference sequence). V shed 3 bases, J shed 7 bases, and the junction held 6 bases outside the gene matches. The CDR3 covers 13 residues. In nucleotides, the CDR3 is TGTGCCTGGAGACAGGGGTGGCGGCAGCCCCAGCATTTT. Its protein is CAWRQGWRQPQHF.

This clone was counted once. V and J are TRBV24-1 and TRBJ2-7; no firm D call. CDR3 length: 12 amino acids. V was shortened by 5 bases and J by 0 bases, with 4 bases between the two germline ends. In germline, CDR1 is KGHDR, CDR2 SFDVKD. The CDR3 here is CATSGPSYEQYF. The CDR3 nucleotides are TGTGCCACCAGTGGCCCCTCCTACGAGCAGTACTTC.

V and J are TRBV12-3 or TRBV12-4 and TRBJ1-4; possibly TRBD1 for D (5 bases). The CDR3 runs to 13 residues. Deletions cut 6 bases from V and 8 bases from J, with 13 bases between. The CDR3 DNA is TGTGCCAGCAGCGGGGCCCGGGGGGAAAAACTGTTTTTT. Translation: CASSGARGEKLFF.

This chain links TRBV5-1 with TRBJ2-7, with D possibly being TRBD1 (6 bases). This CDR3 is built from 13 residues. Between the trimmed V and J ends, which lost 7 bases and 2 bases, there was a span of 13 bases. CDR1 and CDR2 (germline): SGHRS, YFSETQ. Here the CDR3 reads CASGLDRTYEQYF. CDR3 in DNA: TGCGCCAGCGGCCTAGACAGGACCTACGAGCAGTACTTC.

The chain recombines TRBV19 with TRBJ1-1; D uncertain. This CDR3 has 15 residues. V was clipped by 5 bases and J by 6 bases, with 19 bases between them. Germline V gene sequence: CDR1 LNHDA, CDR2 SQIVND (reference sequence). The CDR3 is CASSGYRAQRAEAFF. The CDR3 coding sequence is TGTGCCAGTAGTGGATACCGGGCCCAACGGGCTGAAGCTTTCTTT. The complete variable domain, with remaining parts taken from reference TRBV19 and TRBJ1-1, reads DGGITQSPKYLFRKEGQNVTLSCEQNLNHDAMYWYRQDPGQGLRLIYYSQIVNDFQKGDIAEGYSVSREKKESFPLTVTSAQKNPTAFYLCASSGYRAQRAEAFFGQGTRLTVV.

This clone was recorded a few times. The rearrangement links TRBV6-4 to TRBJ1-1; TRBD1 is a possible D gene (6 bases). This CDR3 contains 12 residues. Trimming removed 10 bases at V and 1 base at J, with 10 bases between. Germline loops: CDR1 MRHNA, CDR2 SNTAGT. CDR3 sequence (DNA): TGTGCCATCGGGACATCGAACACTGAAGCTTTCTTT. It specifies CAIGTSNTEAFF.

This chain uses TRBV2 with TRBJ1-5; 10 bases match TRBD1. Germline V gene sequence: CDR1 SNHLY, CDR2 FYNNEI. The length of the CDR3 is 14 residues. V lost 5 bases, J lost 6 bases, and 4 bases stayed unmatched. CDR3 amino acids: CASSSGQGGQPQHF. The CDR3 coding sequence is TGTGCCAGCAGTTCCGGACAGGGGGGTCAGCCCCAGCATTTT. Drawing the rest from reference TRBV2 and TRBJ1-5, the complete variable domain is EPEVTQTPSHQVTQMGQEVILRCVPISNHLYFYWYRQILGQKVEFLVSFYNNEISEKSEIFDDQFSVERPDGSNFTLKIRSTKLEDSAMYFCASSSGQGGQPQHFGDGTRLSIL.

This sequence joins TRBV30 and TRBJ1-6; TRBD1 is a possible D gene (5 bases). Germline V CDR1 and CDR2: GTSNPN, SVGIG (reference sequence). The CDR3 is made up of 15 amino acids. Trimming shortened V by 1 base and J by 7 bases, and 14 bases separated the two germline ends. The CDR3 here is CAWSEGAPGNSPLHF. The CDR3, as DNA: TGTGCCTGGAGTGAAGGGGCCCCGGGGAATTCACCCCTCCACTTT.

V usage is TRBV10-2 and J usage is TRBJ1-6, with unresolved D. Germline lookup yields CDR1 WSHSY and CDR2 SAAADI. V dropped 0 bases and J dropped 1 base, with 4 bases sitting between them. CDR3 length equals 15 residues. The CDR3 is CASSESGSYNSPLHF. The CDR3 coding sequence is TGCGCCAGCAGTGAGTCTGGATCCTATAATTCACCCCTCCACTTT.

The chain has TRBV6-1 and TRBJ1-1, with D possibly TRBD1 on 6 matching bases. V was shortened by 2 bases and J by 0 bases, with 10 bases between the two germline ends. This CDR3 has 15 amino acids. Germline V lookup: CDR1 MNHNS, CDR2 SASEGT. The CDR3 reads CASSETWGLNTEAFF. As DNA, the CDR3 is TGTGCCAGCAGTGAAACTTGGGGGCTGAACACTGAAGCTTTCTTT.

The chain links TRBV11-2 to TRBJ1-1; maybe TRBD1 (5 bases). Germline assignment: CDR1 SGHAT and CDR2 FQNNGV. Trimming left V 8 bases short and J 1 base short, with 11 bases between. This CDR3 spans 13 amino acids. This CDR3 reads CASGGTRNTEAFF. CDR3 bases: TGTGCCAGCGGGGGTACCAGGAACACTGAAGCTTTCTTT.

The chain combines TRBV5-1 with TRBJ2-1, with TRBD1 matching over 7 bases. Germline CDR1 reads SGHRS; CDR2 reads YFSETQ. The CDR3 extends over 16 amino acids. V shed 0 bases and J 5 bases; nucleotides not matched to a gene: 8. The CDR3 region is CASSLARTGPHNEQFF. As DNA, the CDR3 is TGCGCCAGCAGCTTGGCCCGGACAGGACCTCACAATGAGCAGTTCTTC.

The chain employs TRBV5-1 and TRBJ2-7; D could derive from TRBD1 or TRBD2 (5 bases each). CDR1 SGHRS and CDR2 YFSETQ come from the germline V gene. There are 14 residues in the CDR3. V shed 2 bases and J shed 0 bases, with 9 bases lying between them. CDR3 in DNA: TGCGCCAGCAGCTTAGGGGACCCCTCCTACGAGCAGTACTTC. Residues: CASSLGDPSYEQYF.

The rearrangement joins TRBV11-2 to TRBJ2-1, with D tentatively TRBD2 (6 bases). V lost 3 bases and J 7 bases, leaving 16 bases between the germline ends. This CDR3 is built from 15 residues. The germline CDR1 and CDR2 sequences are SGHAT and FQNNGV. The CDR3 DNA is TGTGCCAGCAGCTTTGGGACTCTATGGGGGAATGAGCAGTTCTTC. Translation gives CASSFGTLWGNEQFF.

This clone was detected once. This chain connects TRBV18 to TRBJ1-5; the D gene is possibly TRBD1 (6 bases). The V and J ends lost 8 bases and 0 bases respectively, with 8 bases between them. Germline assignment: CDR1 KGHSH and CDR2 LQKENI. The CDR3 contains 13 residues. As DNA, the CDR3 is TGTGCCAGCACAGGGTATAGCAATCAGCCCCAGCATTTT. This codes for CASTGYSNQPQHF.